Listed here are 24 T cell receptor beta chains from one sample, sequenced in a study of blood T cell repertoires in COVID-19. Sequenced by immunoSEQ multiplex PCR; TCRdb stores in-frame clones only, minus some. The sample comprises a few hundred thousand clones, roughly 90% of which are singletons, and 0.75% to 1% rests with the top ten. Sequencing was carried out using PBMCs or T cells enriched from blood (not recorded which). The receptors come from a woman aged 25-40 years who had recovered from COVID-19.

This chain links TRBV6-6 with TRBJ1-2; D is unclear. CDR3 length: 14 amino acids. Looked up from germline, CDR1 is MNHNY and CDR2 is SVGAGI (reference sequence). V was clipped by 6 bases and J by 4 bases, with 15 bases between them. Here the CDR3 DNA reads TGTGCCAGCAGCAGCGCGGGATCAGTCTATGGCTACACCTTC. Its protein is CASSSAGSVYGYTF.

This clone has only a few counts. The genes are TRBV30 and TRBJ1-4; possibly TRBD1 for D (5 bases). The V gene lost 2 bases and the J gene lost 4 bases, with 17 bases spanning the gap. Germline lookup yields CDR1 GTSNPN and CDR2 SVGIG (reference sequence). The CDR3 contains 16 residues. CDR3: CAWSTWGRSGNEKLFF. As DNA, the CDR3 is TGTGCCTGGAGTACGTGGGGGAGGTCGGGTAATGAAAAACTGTTTTTT.

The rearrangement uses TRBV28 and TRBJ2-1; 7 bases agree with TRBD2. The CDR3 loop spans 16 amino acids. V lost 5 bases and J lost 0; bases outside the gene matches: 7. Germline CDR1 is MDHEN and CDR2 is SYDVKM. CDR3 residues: CASSTRRTSSYNEQFF. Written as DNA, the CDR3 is TGTGCCAGCAGTACCCGACGGACTAGCTCCTACAATGAGCAGTTCTTC.

The CDR3 sequence: CASSEVVIAAQTQYF. CDR3 DNA: TGTGCCAGCAGTGAAGTTGTAATAGCCGCACAGACCCAGTACTTC. The rearrangement links TRBV6-1 to TRBJ2-5; D call uncertain. This CDR3 contains 15 residues. The germline CDR1 and CDR2 sequences are MNHNS and SASEGT. The ends were cut back, 1 base at V and 6 bases at J, with 15 bases in the middle.

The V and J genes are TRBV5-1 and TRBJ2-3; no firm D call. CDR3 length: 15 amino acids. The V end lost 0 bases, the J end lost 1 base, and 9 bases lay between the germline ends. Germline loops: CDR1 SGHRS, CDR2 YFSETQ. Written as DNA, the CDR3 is TGCGCCAGCAGCTTGGGAGGCTACGGCACAGATACGCAGTATTTT. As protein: CASSLGGYGTDTQYF.

Written as DNA, the CDR3 is TGCGCCAGCAGCCACATGGACGGACTTAATGAAAAACTGTTTTTT. This encodes CASSHMDGLNEKLFF. The chain joins TRBV4-1 to TRBJ1-4; D call uncertain. The CDR3 runs 15 residues. V dropped 3 bases and J dropped 4 bases, with 12 bases sitting between them. CDR1 MGHRA and CDR2 YSYEKL come from the germline V gene.

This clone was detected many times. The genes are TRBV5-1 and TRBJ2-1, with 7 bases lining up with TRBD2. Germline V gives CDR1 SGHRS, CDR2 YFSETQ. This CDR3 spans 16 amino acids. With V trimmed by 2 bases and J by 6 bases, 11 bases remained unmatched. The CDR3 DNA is TGCGCCAGCAGCTTTGGCTCTAGCGGTTTGGTCAATGAGCAGTTCTTC. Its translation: CASSFGSSGLVNEQFF.

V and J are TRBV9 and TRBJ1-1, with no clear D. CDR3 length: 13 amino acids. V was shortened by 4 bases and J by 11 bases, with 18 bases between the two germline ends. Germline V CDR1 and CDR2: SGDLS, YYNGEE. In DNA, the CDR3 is TGTGCCAGCAGCCCTGACATAATTCGTAGGGCTTTCTTT. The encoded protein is CASSPDIIRRAFF.

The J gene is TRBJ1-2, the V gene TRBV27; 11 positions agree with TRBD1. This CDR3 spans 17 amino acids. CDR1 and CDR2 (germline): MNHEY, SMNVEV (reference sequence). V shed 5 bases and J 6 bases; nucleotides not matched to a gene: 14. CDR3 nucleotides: TGTGCCAGCAGTCCGTCACAGGGGGACAGGGGGAATCATGGCTACACCTTC. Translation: CASSPSQGDRGNHGYTF.

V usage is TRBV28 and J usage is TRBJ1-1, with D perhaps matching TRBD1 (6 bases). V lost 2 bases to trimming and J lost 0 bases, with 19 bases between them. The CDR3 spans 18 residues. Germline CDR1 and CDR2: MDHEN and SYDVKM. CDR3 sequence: CASSLNPPGVIMNTEAFF. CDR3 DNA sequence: TGTGCCAGCAGTTTAAACCCCCCAGGGGTCATAATGAACACTGAAGCTTTCTTT.

CDR3 nucleotide sequence: TGTGCCAGTAGTGTCCCGACCGGGACAGGCCCCTCCAATGAGCAGTTCTTC. Protein: CASSVPTGTGPSNEQFF. This sequence joins TRBV19 and TRBJ2-1; TRBD1 agrees at 8 bases. Germline V gives CDR1 LNHDA, CDR2 SQIVND (reference sequence). CDR3 size: 17 residues. Trimming cost V 5 bases and J 6 bases; bases outside gene matches: 15.

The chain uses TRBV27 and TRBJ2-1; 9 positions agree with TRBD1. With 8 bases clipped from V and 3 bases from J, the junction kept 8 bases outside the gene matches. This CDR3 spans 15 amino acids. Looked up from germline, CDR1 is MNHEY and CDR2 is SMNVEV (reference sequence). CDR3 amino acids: CASATRGQGYNEQFF. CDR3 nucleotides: TGTGCCAGCGCGACTCGGGGACAGGGCTACAATGAGCAGTTCTTC.

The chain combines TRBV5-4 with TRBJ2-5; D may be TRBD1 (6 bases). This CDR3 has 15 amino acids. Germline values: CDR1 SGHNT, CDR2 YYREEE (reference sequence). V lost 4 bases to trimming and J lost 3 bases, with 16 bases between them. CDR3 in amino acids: CASSMFDRLEETQYF. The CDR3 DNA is TGTGCCAGCAGCATGTTTGACAGGCTAGAAGAGACCCAGTACTTC. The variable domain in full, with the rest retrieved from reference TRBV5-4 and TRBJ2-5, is ETGVTQSPTHLIKTRGQQVTLRCSSQSGHNTVSWYQQALGQGPQFIFQYYREEENGRGNFPPRFSGLQFPNYSSELNVNALELDDSALYLCASSMFDRLEETQYFGPGTRLLVL.

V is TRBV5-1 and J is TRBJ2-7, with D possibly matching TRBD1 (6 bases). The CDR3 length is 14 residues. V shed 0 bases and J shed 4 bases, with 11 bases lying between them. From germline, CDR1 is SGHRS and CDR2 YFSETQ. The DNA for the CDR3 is TGCGCCAGCAGCTTGGGACAGGTTGGGTACGAGCAGTACTTC. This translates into CASSLGQVGYEQYF.

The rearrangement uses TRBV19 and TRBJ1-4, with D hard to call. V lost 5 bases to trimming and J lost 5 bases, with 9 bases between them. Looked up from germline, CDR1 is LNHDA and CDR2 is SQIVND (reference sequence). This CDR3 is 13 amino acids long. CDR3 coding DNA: TGTGCCAGTAGTGACATCCGCAATGAAAAACTGTTTTTT. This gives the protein CASSDIRNEKLFF.

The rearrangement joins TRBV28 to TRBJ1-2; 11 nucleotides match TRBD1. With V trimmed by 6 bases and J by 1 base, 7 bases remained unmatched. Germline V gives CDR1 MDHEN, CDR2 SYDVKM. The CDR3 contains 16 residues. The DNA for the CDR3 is TGTGCCAGCAGCGTCGGGACAGGGGGTATTAACTATGGCTACACCTTC. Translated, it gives CASSVGTGGINYGYTF.

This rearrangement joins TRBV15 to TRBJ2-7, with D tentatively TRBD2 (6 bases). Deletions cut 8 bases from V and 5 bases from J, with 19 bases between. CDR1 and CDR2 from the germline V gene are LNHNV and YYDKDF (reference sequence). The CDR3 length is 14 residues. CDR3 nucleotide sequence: TGTGCCACCTCGCTGGGCAGGAGGGACGACGAGCAGTACTTC. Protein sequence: CATSLGRRDDEQYF.

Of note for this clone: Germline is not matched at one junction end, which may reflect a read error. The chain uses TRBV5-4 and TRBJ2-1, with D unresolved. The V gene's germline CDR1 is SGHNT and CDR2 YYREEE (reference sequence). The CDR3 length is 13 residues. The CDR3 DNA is TGTGCCGGCAGGAGCGCGTCCTACAATGAGCAGTTCTTC. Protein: CAGRSASYNEQFF.

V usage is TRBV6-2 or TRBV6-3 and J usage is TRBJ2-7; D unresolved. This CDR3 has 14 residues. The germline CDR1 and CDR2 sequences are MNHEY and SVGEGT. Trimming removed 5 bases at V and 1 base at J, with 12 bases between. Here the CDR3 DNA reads TGTGCCAGCAGTAACAGCCTTAAGTCCTACGAGCAGTACTTC. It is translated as CASSNSLKSYEQYF.

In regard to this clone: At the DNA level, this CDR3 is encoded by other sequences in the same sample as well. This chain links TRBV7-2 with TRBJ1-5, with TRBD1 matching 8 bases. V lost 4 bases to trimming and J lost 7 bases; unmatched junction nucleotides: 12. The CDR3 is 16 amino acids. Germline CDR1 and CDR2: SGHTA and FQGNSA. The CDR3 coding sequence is TGTGCCAGCAGCTCGGCCGGGACAGGAGCGGGGCAGCCCCAGCATTTT. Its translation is CASSSAGTGAGQPQHF.

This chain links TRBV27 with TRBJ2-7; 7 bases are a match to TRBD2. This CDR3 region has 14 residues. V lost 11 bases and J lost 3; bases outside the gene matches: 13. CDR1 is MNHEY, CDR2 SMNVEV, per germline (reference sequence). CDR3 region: CAAGVLGKIYEQYF. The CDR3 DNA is TGTGCCGCGGGGGTTTTGGGCAAAATCTACGAGCAGTACTTC.

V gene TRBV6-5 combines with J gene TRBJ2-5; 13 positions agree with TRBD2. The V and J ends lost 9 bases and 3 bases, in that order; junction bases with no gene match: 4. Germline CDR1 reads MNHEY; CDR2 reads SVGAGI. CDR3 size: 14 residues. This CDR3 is CASTGTSGEETQYF. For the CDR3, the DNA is TGTGCCAGTACCGGGACTAGCGGGGAAGAGACCCAGTACTTC.

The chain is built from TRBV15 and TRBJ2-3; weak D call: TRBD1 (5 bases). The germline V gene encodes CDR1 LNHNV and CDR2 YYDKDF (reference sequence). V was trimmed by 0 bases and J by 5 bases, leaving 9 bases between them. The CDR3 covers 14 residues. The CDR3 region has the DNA TGTGCCACCAGCAGAGACCCCAGGGTAGATACGCAGTATTTT. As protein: CATSRDPRVDTQYF.

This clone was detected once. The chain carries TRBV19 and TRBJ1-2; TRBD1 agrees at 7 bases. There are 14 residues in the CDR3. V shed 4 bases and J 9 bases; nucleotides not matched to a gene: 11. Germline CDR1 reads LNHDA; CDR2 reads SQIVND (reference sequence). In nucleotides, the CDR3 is TGTGCCAGTAGTAGGGGACAGAGCTTCCGGAGCTACACCTTC. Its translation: CASSRGQSFRSYTF.